These T cell receptor beta chains were read from a single sample in a study of glioma-infiltrating T cells after dendritic cell vaccination. Method: immunoSEQ multiplex PCR; TCRdb's copy keeps in-frame clones and lacks some. The profile shows fewer than 90,000 clones, over 80% of them singletons. The sample consisted of blood, taken after dendritic cell vaccination. The origin of the receptors is a human donor with glioblastoma. The conserved cysteine and the conserved F or W are not part of the CDR3 here. The order of the fields is CDR3 length, clone size, V gene, CDR3 protein. A clone size is listed for some rows: how often the clone was seen (once, few, many), or a class if it is expanded.

>13|.|TRBV7-9
ASSAGTALNTEAF
>11|.|TRBV19
ASRQGVDSPLH
>11|.|TRBV29-1
SVDSPSGNEQF
>12|.|TRBV7-2
ASSSERGTDTQY
>12|.|TRBV5-1
ASSKDRGSDEAF
>11|.|TRBV5-1
ASRREANYGYT
>14|.|TRBV2
ASSTQTGMPNQPQH
>14|.|TRBV7-8
ASSPEDRNSYNEQF
>12|.|TRBV5-1
ASSLAARGGELF
>13|.|TRBV6-5
ASSYSQSNTGELF
>13|few|TRBV5-4
ASRPGGLWNYGYT
>10|medium-sized|TRBV2
ASSETGGRYT
>11|.|TRBV5-1
ASKTGGYGELF
>11|.|TRBV2
ASQKGRSNEQF
>12|.|TRBV2
ASSVEQGAGELF
>17|.|TRBV2
ASANPGVGSSRSYNEQF
>12|.|TRBV4-1
ASRLTTVTGELF
>10|.|TRBV6-5
ASSSDSYEQY
>13|few|TRBV27
ASSQWQGVTGELF
>13|.|TRBV27
ASSFSRGGGETQY
>10|once|TRBV5-6
ASSSSAGELF
>12|.|TRBV6-5
ASSPDRGRDGYT
>13|.|TRBV5-8
ASSFTGQGSQPQH
>13|.|TRBV11-3
ASSLDSGGADTQY
>13|.|TRBV19
ASSTVAGASYEQY
>12|once|TRBV18
ASSPTSGAPEQF
>14|once|TRBV30
AWSGPTGIPKNIQY
>12|.|TRBV9
ASSPRGAGETQY
>12|.|TRBV18
ASSLNGQDMRAF
>12|.|TRBV18
ASSPAGEQETQY
>15|.|TRBV11-2
ASSPGSGTGILQPQH
>14|.|TRBV15
ATSRDLPREGVPQY